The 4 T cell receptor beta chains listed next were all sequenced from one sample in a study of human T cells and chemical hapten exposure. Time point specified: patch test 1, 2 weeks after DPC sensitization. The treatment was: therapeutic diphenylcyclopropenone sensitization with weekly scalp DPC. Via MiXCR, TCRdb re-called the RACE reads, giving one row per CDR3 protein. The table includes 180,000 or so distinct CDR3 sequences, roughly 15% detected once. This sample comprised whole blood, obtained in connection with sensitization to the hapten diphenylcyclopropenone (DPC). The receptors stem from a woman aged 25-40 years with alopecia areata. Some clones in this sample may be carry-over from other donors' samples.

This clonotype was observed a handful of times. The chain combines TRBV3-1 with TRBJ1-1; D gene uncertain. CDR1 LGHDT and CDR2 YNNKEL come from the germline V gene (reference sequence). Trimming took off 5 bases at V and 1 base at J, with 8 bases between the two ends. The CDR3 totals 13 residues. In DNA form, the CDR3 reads TGTGCCAGCAGCGAACGTGAGAACACTGAAGCTTTCTTT. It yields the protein CASSERENTEAFF.

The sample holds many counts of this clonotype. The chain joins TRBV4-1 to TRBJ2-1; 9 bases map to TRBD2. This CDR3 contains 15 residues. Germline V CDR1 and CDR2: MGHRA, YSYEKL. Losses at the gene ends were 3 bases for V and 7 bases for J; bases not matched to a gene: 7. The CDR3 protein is CASSHPGLAYNEQFF. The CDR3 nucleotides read TGCGCCAGCAGCCACCCCGGACTAGCGTATAATGAGCAGTTCTTC.

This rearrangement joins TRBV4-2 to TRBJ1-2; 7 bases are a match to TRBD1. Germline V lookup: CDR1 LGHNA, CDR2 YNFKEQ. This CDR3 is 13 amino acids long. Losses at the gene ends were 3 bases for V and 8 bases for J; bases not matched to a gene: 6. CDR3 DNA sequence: TGTGCCAGCAGCCAGGCCACAGGGGACGGCTACACCTTC. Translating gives CASSQATGDGYTF.

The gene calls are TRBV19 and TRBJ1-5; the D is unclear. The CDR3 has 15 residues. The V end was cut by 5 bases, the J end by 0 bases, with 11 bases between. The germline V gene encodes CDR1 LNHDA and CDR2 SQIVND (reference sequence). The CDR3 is CASSSGPNSNQPQHF. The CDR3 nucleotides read TGTGCCAGTAGTTCCGGGCCCAATAGCAATCAGCCCCAGCATTTT.